The subject of this entry is one T cell receptor beta chain. Its antigen is undetermined. The record originates from a study of early T cells in non-severe SARS-CoV-2 infection. Study as a whole: The input, bulk RNA from unsorted whole blood, was sequenced, and chains were unpaired.

Whole-study findings and limits: Anti-spike CD8 responses were favored in VDJdb matching, and private and CD4 specificities were missed.

Researchers tagged individual cDNA molecules with unique molecular identifiers. MiXCR, run by TCRdb on the 5' RACE reads, gives a single entry per CDR3 protein. The table lists 100,000 or so distinct CDR3 sequences, 16% of them singletons. Germline V CDR1 and CDR2: MGHRA, YSYEKL. This CDR3 is built from 17 residues. The ends lost 1 base at V and 3 bases at J; junction bases unmatched: 10. This receptor was taken from an adult who was a healthcare worker with PCR-confirmed SARS-CoV-2 infection or an uninfected control (not recorded which). The sequenced sample was whole blood, obtained at baseline. The chain has TRBV4-1 and TRBJ2-3, with 7 bases matching TRBD1. CDR3 coding DNA: TGCGCCAGCAGCCAAGGAGTAGGGACAGCCCCTACAGATACGCAGTATTTT. Amino acids: CASSQGVGTAPTDTQYF.